The 30 T cell receptor beta chains presented below share a single source sample, sequenced in a study of T cells in Graves' hyperthyroidism and ophthalmopathy. RNA transcripts were the template for amplifying TCR beta CDR3 regions. The TCR CDR3 first-round RT-PCR relied on the HTBI primer set. Using its own MiXCR run on the multiplex PCR reads, TCRdb lists one record per CDR3 protein. The sample lists around 620,000 distinct CDR3 sequences; 15% to 20% were seen once. The sample comprised blood. These receptor sequences come from a woman aged 25 to 45 with Graves' hyperthyroidism.

In the case of this clonotype: Possible read error: a much larger clone is one base away. The chain links TRBV24-1 to TRBJ1-5; D unclear. The CDR3 runs 12 residues. Germline V gene lookup returns CDR1 KGHDR and CDR2 SFDVKD. The germline V and J ends were trimmed by 3 bases and 1 base, with 0 bases remaining between them. CDR3 sequence (DNA): TGTGCCACCAGTGATAGCAATCAGCCCCAGCATTTT. As protein: CATSDSNQPQHF.

This clonotype was picked up a small number of times. CDR3 sequence: CASSYSGTGAGKLFF. The CDR3 nucleotides read TGTGCCAGCAGTTACTCCGGGACAGGGGCCGGAAAACTGTTTTTT. This chain links TRBV7-8 with TRBJ1-4; 10 bases are a match to TRBD1. Germline V gene lookup returns CDR1 SGHVS and CDR2 FQNEAQ. V was clipped by 6 bases and J by 10 bases; unmatched bases: 11. The CDR3 has 15 residues.

This clonotype was seen a few times. The chain joins TRBV15 to TRBJ2-2, with unresolved D. The CDR3 contains 11 residues. Trimming pared 5 bases from V and 4 bases from J, leaving 2 bases between. CDR1 is LNHNV and CDR2 is YYDKDF in the germline V gene (reference sequence). CDR3 loop: CATSGTGELFF. DNA of the CDR3: TGTGCCACCAGCGGCACCGGGGAGCTGTTTTTT. The full variable domain, its missing parts supplied by reference TRBV15 and TRBJ2-2, is DAMVIQNPRYQVTQFGKPVTLSCSQTLNHNVMYWYQQKSSQAPKLLFHYYDKDFNNEADTPDNFQSRRPNTSFCFLDIRSPGLGDTAMYLCATSGTGELFFGEGSRLTVL.

This chain connects TRBV10-1 to TRBJ2-1, with 8 bases aligning to TRBD1. The CDR3 is 15 residues long. CDR1 is WNHNN and CDR2 is SYGVQD in the germline V gene (reference sequence). V shed 11 bases and J 3 bases; nucleotides not matched to a gene: 12. The CDR3 loop reads CAGGQGRLYYNEQFF. Here the CDR3 DNA reads TGCGCCGGTGGACAGGGAAGGCTCTACTACAATGAGCAGTTCTTC.

This clonotype showed up many times. J is TRBJ2-7 and V is TRBV6-2 or TRBV6-3; possibly TRBD2 for D (5 bases). The CDR3 consists of 14 residues. With 3 bases removed from V and 2 bases from J, the gap between germline ends came to 11 bases. CDR1 MNHEY and CDR2 SVGEGT come from the germline V gene. The DNA of the CDR3 is TGTGCCAGCAGTTATTGGGGAGAAGCCTACGAGCAGTACTTC. Encoded protein: CASSYWGEAYEQYF.

This clonotype occurred many times. The chain carries TRBV5-1 and TRBJ1-1; D is unclear. The ends were cut back, 7 bases at V and 3 bases at J, with 10 bases in the middle. This CDR3 region has 12 residues. Germline CDR1 SGHRS, CDR2 YFSETQ. The CDR3 spells CASARWDTEAFF. The CDR3, as DNA: TGCGCCAGCGCCCGGTGGGACACTGAAGCTTTCTTT.

This sequence joins TRBV20-1 and TRBJ1-2, with a possible D match to TRBD1 (5 bases). The CDR3 has 13 residues. Between the trimmed V and J ends, which lost 3 bases and 4 bases, there was a span of 12 bases. Germline V CDR1 and CDR2: DFQATT, SNEGSKA (reference sequence). CDR3 nucleotide sequence: TGCAGTGCTAGCCGGTCAGGGTTCTATGGCTACACCTTC. This sequence encodes CSASRSGFYGYTF.

The CDR3 bases are TGTGCCAGCTCACGGGACAGAAGTAGCTCCTACGAGCAGTACTTC. Its protein is CASSRDRSSSYEQYF. The chain couples TRBV18 to TRBJ2-7; the match to TRBD1 covers 7 bases. Germline CDR1 is KGHSH and CDR2 is LQKENI. Losses at the gene ends were 4 bases for V and 0 bases for J; bases not matched to a gene: 6. The CDR3 has 15 residues.

This clonotype was recorded many times. This chain joins TRBV7-2 and TRBJ2-3; possible D gene TRBD1, 6 bases. CDR3 size: 16 residues. V was cut by 6 bases and J by 0 bases, with 16 bases left in between. The germline V gene encodes CDR1 SGHTA and CDR2 FQGNSA. CDR3 residues: CASRGAARSSTDTQYF. CDR3 sequence (DNA): TGTGCCAGCAGGGGGGCGGCTCGAAGTAGCACAGATACGCAGTATTTT. The complete variable domain, with remaining parts taken from reference TRBV7-2 and TRBJ2-3, reads GAGVSQSPSNKVTEKGKDVELRCDPISGHTALYWYRQSLGQGLEFLIYFQGNSAPDKSGLPSDRFSAERTGGSVSTLTIQRTQQEDSAVYLCASRGAARSSTDTQYFGPGTRLTVL.

This clonotype showed up just a few times. The gene calls are TRBV20-1 and TRBJ1-1; D remains ambiguous. The germline V and J ends were trimmed by 3 bases and 1 base, with 12 bases remaining between them. The CDR3 has 14 amino acids. Germline CDR1 is DFQATT and CDR2 is SNEGSKA (reference sequence). Here the CDR3 reads CSASLGYQNTEAFF. DNA of the CDR3: TGCAGTGCTAGTTTGGGGTATCAGAACACTGAAGCTTTCTTT.

This clonotype appeared many times. The V and J genes are TRBV20-1 and TRBJ2-1, with D perhaps TRBD2 (6 bases). Trimming cost V 3 bases and J 0 bases, with 9 bases left between them. The CDR3 has 14 residues. Germline loops: CDR1 DFQATT, CDR2 SNEGSKA (reference sequence). DNA for the CDR3: TGCAGTGCTAGGGGGGGTAGCTCCTACAATGAGCAGTTCTTC. It translates to CSARGGSSYNEQFF.

Ten or more counts support this clonotype. CDR3: CASIASGRGETQYF. CDR3 coding DNA: TGTGCCAGCATAGCTAGCGGGAGGGGAGAGACCCAGTACTTC. V usage is TRBV28 and J usage is TRBJ2-5; TRBD2 matches 12 bases. V dropped 7 bases and J dropped 4; count of bases not matched to a gene: 4. Per the germline V gene, CDR1 is MDHEN and CDR2 is SYDVKM. The CDR3 spans 14 residues.

V and J are TRBV28 and TRBJ2-2, with 11 nucleotides matching TRBD2. V was clipped by 7 bases and J by 3 bases; unmatched bases: 4. This CDR3 comprises 15 residues. Germline CDR1 MDHEN, CDR2 SYDVKM. CDR3 bases: TGTGCCAGCACCTCTAGCGGGAGGTACACCGGGGAGCTGTTTTTT. This gives the protein CASTSSGRYTGELFF.

The V call is TRBV6-5, the J call TRBJ2-1; 11 positions match TRBD2. The V gene end was trimmed by 2 bases and the J gene end by 0 bases; junction bases not matched to a gene: 6. Germline assignment: CDR1 MNHEY and CDR2 SVGAGI. This CDR3 has 18 amino acids. CDR3 loop: CASSYVGGTSGSYNEQFF. The CDR3 DNA reads TGTGCCAGCAGTTACGTCGGCGGGACTAGCGGCTCCTACAATGAGCAGTTCTTC.

This clonotype was seen many times. The gene calls are TRBV18 and TRBJ2-7; 8 nucleotides line up with TRBD1. Germline V CDR1 and CDR2: KGHSH, LQKENI. The CDR3 covers 15 residues. J gave up 5 bases and V 3 bases, and 9 bases lay outside the gene matches. The CDR3: CASSPRQGKAHEQYF. CDR3 nucleotide sequence: TGTGCCAGCTCACCCCGACAGGGGAAGGCCCACGAGCAGTACTTC.

This clonotype showed up just a few times. The CDR3, as DNA: TGTGCCACCAGTGAAGATCGGACAGGGGAATATGGCTACACCTTC. Its translation: CATSEDRTGEYGYTF. V is TRBV24-1 and J is TRBJ1-2; 9 bases map to TRBD1. After removal of 4 bases from V and 5 bases from J, the junction contained 7 bases not matched to a gene. This CDR3 region has 15 residues. Germline-derived CDR1 and CDR2 are KGHDR and SFDVKD.

This clonotype was detected ten times or more. The CDR3 bases are TGTGCCAGCACCTCGGGACTAGCTGTGGGAGATACGCAGTATTTT. Its protein product is CASTSGLAVGDTQYF. J is TRBJ2-3 and V is TRBV7-9, with 9 bases lining up with TRBD2. The V gene's germline CDR1 is SEHNR and CDR2 FQNEAQ (reference sequence). The V gene end was trimmed by 7 bases and the J gene end by 5 bases; junction bases not matched to a gene: 10. The CDR3 totals 15 residues.

This clonotype was counted at least ten times. The rearrangement joins TRBV4-1 to TRBJ1-3; D remains ambiguous. Germline V gene lookup returns CDR1 MGHRA and CDR2 YSYEKL. CDR3 length equals 16 residues. With 0 bases removed from V and 0 bases from J, the gap between germline ends came to 9 bases. In DNA, the CDR3 is TGCGCCAGCAGCCAAGATGACTACCTCTCTGGAAACACCATATATTTT. It yields the protein CASSQDDYLSGNTIYF.

This clonotype was recorded many times. The gene calls are TRBV3-1 and TRBJ1-5; D gene unclear. Trimming left V 1 base short and J 3 bases short, with 10 bases between. The CDR3 extends over 15 amino acids. In germline, CDR1 is LGHDT, CDR2 YNNKEL (reference sequence). CDR3 residues: CASSQAVGTNQPQHF. CDR3 nucleotides: TGTGCCAGCAGCCAAGCGGTCGGAACCAATCAGCCCCAGCATTTT.

There are many counts of this clonotype. This chain uses TRBV6-2 or TRBV6-3 with TRBJ2-1; 16 bases are shared with TRBD2. V trimming: 6 bases; J trimming: 2 bases; junction bases outside the gene matches: 4. This CDR3 spans 17 amino acids. Germline V gives CDR1 MNHEY, CDR2 SVGEGT. CDR3 protein: CASRAGTSGRAYNEQFF. CDR3 coding DNA: TGTGCCAGCAGAGCGGGGACTAGCGGGAGGGCCTACAATGAGCAGTTCTTC.

This clonotype has just a few counts. The rearrangement links TRBV20-1 to TRBJ2-3; the match to TRBD2 covers 9 bases. This CDR3 contains 18 residues. After removal of 3 bases from V and 2 bases from J, the junction contained 15 bases not matched to a gene. Germline V gene sequence: CDR1 DFQATT, CDR2 SNEGSKA (reference sequence). The DNA of the CDR3 is TGCAGTGCTAGTGGGACAGTCGGTAGCGGGGGCTACACAGATACGCAGTATTTT. Encoded protein: CSASGTVGSGGYTDTQYF.

This clonotype was observed at least ten times. The chain carries TRBV9 and TRBJ1-5; D remains unclear. CDR3 length: 17 residues. V was pared by 0 bases and J by 0 bases, with 13 bases between. The germline CDR1 and CDR2 sequences are SGDLS and YYNGEE. The DNA of the CDR3 is TGTGCCAGCAGCGTAGATGGTAGACCCTATAGCAATCAGCCCCAGCATTTT. Translated: CASSVDGRPYSNQPQHF.

This clonotype was detected many times. The rearrangement joins TRBV7-3 to TRBJ1-4, with a possible D match to TRBD1 (5 bases). The germline CDR1 and CDR2 sequences are SGHTA and FQGTGA. This CDR3 has 15 amino acids. V was trimmed by 6 bases and J by 7 bases, leaving 18 bases between them. CDR3 nucleotide sequence: TGTGCCAGCAGGTTGGCCGGGACCTCGGCTGAAAAACTGTTTTTT. Protein product: CASRLAGTSAEKLFF.

This clonotype was found many times. The V call is TRBV2, the J call TRBJ1-2; D not certain. V was shortened by 5 bases and J by 5 bases, with 6 bases between the two germline ends. The CDR3 sequence is 11 residues long. Germline V gene data show CDR1 as SNHLY and CDR2 as FYNNEI. The CDR3 coding sequence is TGTGCCAGCAGTCAGAATTATGGCTACACCTTC. It yields the protein CASSQNYGYTF.

The rearrangement uses TRBV14 and TRBJ2-5; no clear D gene. The V end lost 4 bases, the J end lost 5 bases, and 8 bases lay between the germline ends. Germline V gene lookup returns CDR1 SGHDN and CDR2 FVKESK. The CDR3 runs to 12 residues. In DNA, the CDR3 is TGTGCCAGCAGCCTATCCTTCGAGACCCAGTACTTC. It specifies CASSLSFETQYF.

This clonotype was observed at least ten times. V gene TRBV30 combines with J gene TRBJ1-4, with D maybe TRBD1 (6 bases). The CDR3 consists of 13 residues. Trimming removed 2 bases from V and 7 bases from J, with 11 bases in between. Germline V gene sequence: CDR1 GTSNPN, CDR2 SVGIG (reference sequence). The CDR3 sequence is CAWSSRGGEKLFF. CDR3 DNA: TGTGCCTGGAGTTCCAGGGGAGGTGAAAAACTGTTTTTT.

This clonotype came up a few times. This rearrangement joins TRBV5-6 to TRBJ2-3; 7 bases fit TRBD1. Germline V gene sequence: CDR1 SGHDT, CDR2 YYEEEE. V shed 4 bases and J 1 base; nucleotides not matched to a gene: 6. The CDR3 sequence is 15 residues long. The CDR3 spells CASSGTGTGTDTQYF. Written as DNA, the CDR3 is TGTGCCAGCAGCGGAACCGGGACAGGCACAGATACGCAGTATTTT.

This clonotype was recorded many times. J is TRBJ1-1 and V is TRBV20-1, with D perhaps TRBD1 (5 bases). CDR1 is DFQATT, CDR2 SNEGSKA, per germline (reference sequence). CDR3 length equals 13 residues. V shed 5 bases and J shed 0 bases, with 10 bases lying between them. The CDR3 DNA follows: TGCAGTGCTGAGGGACTGATGAACACTGAAGCTTTCTTT. Protein: CSAEGLMNTEAFF.

In the case of this clonotype: At one of its ends the junction is not consistent with the germline gene, which may arise from a read error. The rearrangement joins TRBV10-1 to TRBJ2-3; TRBD2 agrees at 10 bases. The CDR3 is 17 amino acids. CDR1 and CDR2 (germline): WNHNN, SYGVQD (reference sequence). The CDR3 DNA follows: TGTGCCAGCAGTTACTCGGGCAGTAGCGGGAGGACAGATACGCAGTATTTT. This translates into CASSYSGSSGRTDTQYF.

The sample holds many counts of this clonotype. This chain connects TRBV27 to TRBJ2-1; D not resolved. Between the trimmed V and J ends, which lost 4 bases and 5 bases, there was a span of 9 bases. Per germline, CDR1 MNHEY and CDR2 SMNVEV (reference sequence). The CDR3 sequence is 13 residues long. CDR3 region: CASSSWADNEQFF. In DNA form, the CDR3 reads TGTGCCAGCAGTTCTTGGGCCGACAATGAGCAGTTCTTC.